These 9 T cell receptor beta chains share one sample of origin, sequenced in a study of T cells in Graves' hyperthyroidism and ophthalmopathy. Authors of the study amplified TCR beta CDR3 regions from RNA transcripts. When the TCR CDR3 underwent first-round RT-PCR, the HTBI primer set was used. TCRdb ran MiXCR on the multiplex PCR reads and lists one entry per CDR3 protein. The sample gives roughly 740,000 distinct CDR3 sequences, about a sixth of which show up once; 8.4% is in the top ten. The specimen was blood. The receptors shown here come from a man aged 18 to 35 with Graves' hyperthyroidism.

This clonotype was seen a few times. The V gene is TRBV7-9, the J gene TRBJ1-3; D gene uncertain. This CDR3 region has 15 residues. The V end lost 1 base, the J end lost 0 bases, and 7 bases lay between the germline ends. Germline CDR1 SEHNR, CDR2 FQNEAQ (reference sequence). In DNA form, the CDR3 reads TGTGCCAGCAGCTTAGGTTGGGCCTCTGGAAACACCATATATTTT. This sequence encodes CASSLGWASGNTIYF.

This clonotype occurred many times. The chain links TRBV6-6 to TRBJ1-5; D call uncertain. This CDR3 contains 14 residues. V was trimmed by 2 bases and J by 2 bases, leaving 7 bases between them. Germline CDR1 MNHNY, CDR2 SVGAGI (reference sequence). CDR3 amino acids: CASSYRRGNQPQHF. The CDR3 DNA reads TGTGCCAGCAGTTACAGGAGAGGCAATCAGCCCCAGCATTTT.

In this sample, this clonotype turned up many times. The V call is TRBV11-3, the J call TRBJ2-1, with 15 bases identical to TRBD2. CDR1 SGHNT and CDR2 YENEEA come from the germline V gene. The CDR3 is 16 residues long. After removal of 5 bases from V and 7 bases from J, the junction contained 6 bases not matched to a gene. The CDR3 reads CASSPTGTSGRNEQFF. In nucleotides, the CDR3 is TGTGCCAGCAGCCCGACCGGGACTAGCGGGAGGAATGAGCAGTTCTTC.

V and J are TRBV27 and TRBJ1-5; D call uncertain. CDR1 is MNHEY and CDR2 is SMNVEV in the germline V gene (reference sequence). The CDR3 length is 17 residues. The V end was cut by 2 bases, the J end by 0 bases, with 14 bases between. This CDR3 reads CASSLNWPGASNQPQHF. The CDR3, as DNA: TGTGCCAGCAGTTTAAATTGGCCAGGAGCTAGCAATCAGCCCCAGCATTTT.

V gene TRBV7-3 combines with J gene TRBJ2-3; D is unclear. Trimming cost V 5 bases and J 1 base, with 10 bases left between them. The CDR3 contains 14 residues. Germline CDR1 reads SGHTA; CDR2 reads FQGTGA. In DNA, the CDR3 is TGTGCCAGCAGCCCCCGGGCGGGCACAGATACGCAGTATTTT. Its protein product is CASSPRAGTDTQYF.

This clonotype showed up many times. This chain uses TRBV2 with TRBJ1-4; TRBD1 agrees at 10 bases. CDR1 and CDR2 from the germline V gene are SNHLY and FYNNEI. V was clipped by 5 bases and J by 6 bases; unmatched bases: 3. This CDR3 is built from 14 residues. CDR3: CASSLDRGDEKLFF. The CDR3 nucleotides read TGTGCCAGCAGTTTGGACAGGGGGGATGAAAAACTGTTTTTT.

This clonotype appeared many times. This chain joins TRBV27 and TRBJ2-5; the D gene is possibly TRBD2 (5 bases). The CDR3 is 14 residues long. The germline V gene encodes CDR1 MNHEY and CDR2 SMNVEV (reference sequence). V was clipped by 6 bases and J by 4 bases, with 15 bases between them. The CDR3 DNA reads TGTGCCAGCAGCGATACGGGGAGAGGAGAGACCCAGTACTTC. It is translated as CASSDTGRGETQYF.

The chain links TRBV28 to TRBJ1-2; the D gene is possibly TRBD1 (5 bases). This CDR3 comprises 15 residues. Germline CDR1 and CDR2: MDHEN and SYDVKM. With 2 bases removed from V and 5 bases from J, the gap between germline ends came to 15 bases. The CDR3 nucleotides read TGTGCCAGCAGTTTACCGGGAGAAGGGGTGTATGGCTACACCTTC. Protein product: CASSLPGEGVYGYTF.

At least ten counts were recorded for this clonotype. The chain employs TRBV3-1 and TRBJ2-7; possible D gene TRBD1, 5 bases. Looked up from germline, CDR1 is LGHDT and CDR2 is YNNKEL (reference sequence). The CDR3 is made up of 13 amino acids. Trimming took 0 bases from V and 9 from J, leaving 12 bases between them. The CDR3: CASSQDLHQGQYF. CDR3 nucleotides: TGTGCCAGCAGCCAAGATCTACATCAGGGGCAGTACTTC.